A selection of T cell receptor beta chains follows, all from one sample in a study of beta chain features in type 1 diabetes. Generated by immunoSEQ multiplex PCR, the TCRdb table keeps only in-frame clones and is missing some. The sample consists of under 250,000 clones, about 26% of them appearing once. Sequenced input: central memory CD4+ T cells from blood. The receptors derive from a man aged 30 to 45 in good health. Each CDR3 is given with its conserved first and last residue. Each record gives: J gene, V gene, D gene, clone size, CDR3 DNA, CDR3 protein. The D gene is left open where the match is weak. Clone size is given for some rows only: seen once, a few or many times, or a class if the clone is expanded.

>TRBJ1-1|TRBV5-1|TRBD1|NA
TGCGCCAGCGGTGACAGGGCTAACACTGAAGCTTTCTTT
CASGDRANTEAFF
>TRBJ2-1|TRBV28|NA|few
TGTGCCAGCCATCCCCCCGGGCTAGGTAATGAGCAGTTCTTC
CASHPPGLGNEQFF
>TRBJ1-4|TRBV18|NA|NA
TGTGCCAGCTCACCGCGTAATCGGGAAAAACTGTTTTTT
CASSPRNREKLFF
>TRBJ2-1|TRBV5-4|NA|NA
TGTGCCAGCAGCGTGGACTGGTCCTACAATGAGCAGTTCTTC
CASSVDWSYNEQFF
>TRBJ2-3|TRBV15|NA|few
TGTGCCACCAGCAGAGTGTCCGACTTGCGCACAGATACGCAGTATTTT
CATSRVSDLRTDTQYF
>TRBJ2-1|TRBV9|TRBD1|NA
TGTGCCAGCAGCGTTGGACAGGCGGAAAATGAGCAGTTCTTC
CASSVGQAENEQFF
>TRBJ2-7|TRBV30|TRBD2|NA
TGTGGCCTGGAGGAGCTAGCGGGAAAACAGTACTTC
CGLEELAGKQYF
>TRBJ1-2|TRBV7-2|NA|NA
TGTGCCAGCAGCTTAGGGAGGGGGTTTGATGGCTACACCTTC
CASSLGRGFDGYTF
>TRBJ1-6|TRBV10-3|NA|few
TGTGCCATCAGAAACAGGGAAGATATGGATTCACCCCTCCACTTT
CAIRNREDMDSPLHF
>TRBJ1-6|TRBV30|NA|few
TGTGCCTGGAGTGTACCTGGGGGTCAGTCACCCCTCCACTTT
CAWSVPGGQSPLHF
>TRBJ2-5|TRBV6-5|NA|few
TGTGCCAGCAGTTACGCCCGTGGTAACCAAGAGACCCAGTACTTC
CASSYARGNQETQYF
>TRBJ2-6|TRBV10-2|TRBD2|NA
TGCGCCAGCAGTGGACGACTAGCGGGAGGCGTGGGCTCTGGGGCCAACGTCCTGACTTTC
CASSGRLAGGVGSGANVLTF
>TRBJ2-7|TRBV11-3|NA|NA
TGTGCCAGCAGCTTAGGCGTGGTAAACGAGCAGTACTTC
CASSLGVVNEQYF
>TRBJ2-1|TRBV4-1|TRBD2|few
TGCGCCAGCAGCCAAGAAAGGACTAGCGGTTGGAATGAGCAGTTCTTC
CASSQERTSGWNEQFF
>TRBJ2-3|TRBV11-2|NA|NA
TGTGCCAGCAGCCGGGGCTCTAGCACAGATACGCAGTATTTT
CASSRGSSTDTQYF
>TRBJ2-1|TRBV25-1|TRBD2|NA
TGTGCCAGCAGGAAAACTAGCGGGAATGAGCAGTTCTTC
CASRKTSGNEQFF
>TRBJ2-1|TRBV7-2|NA|NA
TGTGCCAGCAGCCGAGCTTCTTGGGATGATAGGCAGTTCTTC
CASSRASWDDRQFF
>TRBJ1-3|TRBV7-2|NA|NA
TGTGCCAGCAGCGGAGCCTTTGGAAACACCATATATTTT
CASSGAFGNTIYF
>TRBJ2-1|TRBV7-9|NA|few
TGTGCCAGCAGCTTAATCCAGTACAATGAGCAGTTCTTC
CASSLIQYNEQFF
>TRBJ2-1|TRBV28|TRBD2|many
TGTGCCAGCGGATCACCGTTGACTAGCGGGATGCTGGGCCATGAGCAGTTCTTC
CASGSPLTSGMLGHEQFF
>TRBJ2-7|TRBV6-5|NA|NA
TGTGCCAGCAGTTACTCGTTGGAGGCAGCGTCGGCGGAGCAGTACTTC
CASSYSLEAASAEQYF
>TRBJ2-1|TRBV4-1|TRBD2|few
TGCGCCAGCAGCCACCCTAGCGGGAGGGGACTAGGCAATGAGCAGTTCTTC
CASSHPSGRGLGNEQFF
>TRBJ2-3|TRBV5-6|NA|few
TGTGCCAGCAGCCCTTGGGGGGGCAGATATACGCAGTATTTT
CASSPWGGRYTQYF
>TRBJ1-4|TRBV30|TRBD1|NA
TGTGCCGCGACAGGGACGGGGGAAAAACTGTTTTTT
CAATGTGEKLFF
>TRBJ2-3|TRBV4-3|NA|NA
TGCGCCAGCAGCCAAGGCCCGGAAGATACGCAGTATTTT
CASSQGPEDTQYF
>TRBJ1-5|TRBV30|NA|few
TGTGCCTGGAGTCGGGGGAATAGCAATCAGCCCCAGCATTTT
CAWSRGNSNQPQHF
>TRBJ2-1|TRBV6-5|TRBD1|NA
TGTGCCAGCACCCAGGGGGACTACAATGAGCAGTTCTTC
CASTQGDYNEQFF
>TRBJ1-2|TRBV7-2|NA|NA
TGTGCCAGCAGCTTAGCTTCAGGAAACTATGGCTACACCTTC
CASSLASGNYGYTF
>TRBJ2-5|TRBV7-2|TRBD2|once
TGTGCCAGCAGCAGGACTAGCGGGAGAGAGACCCAGTACTTC
CASSRTSGRETQYF
>TRBJ2-3|TRBV7-9|NA|few
TGTGCCAGCAGCCCCCGGACGGGAGAGGGGACAGATACGCAGTATTTT
CASSPRTGEGTDTQYF
>TRBJ2-1|TRBV7-2|NA|NA
TGTGCCAGCAGCCCCCGGGGAACTCCCTACAATGAGCAGTTCTTC
CASSPRGTPYNEQFF
>TRBJ2-7|TRBV2|NA|NA
TGTGCCAGCAGTGAACAGGGAATCAACGAGCAGTACTTC
CASSEQGINEQYF
>TRBJ2-5|TRBV9|NA|NA
TGTGCCAGCAGCGTAGAAAGGGAGGAAGGAGAGACCCAGTACTTC
CASSVEREEGETQYF
>TRBJ2-2|TRBV9|NA|few
TGTGCCAGCAGCGTAGAGGCCGGGGAGCTGTTTTTT
CASSVEAGELFF
>TRBJ1-1|TRBV29-1|NA|NA
TGCAGCGTCGATGAATTACAGGGTAGAACTTTCTTT
CSVDELQGRTFF
>TRBJ1-6|TRBV2|NA|NA
TGTGCCAGCATCGGGGAAACGCGGTCACCCCTCCACTTT
CASIGETRSPLHF
>TRBJ2-7|TRBV5-1|TRBD2|few
TGCGCCAGCAGCTTGAGGGTAGCGGGGGACGAGCAGTACTTC
CASSLRVAGDEQYF
>TRBJ1-2|TRBV6-5|NA|few
TGTGCCAGCGGCCCCGCAGTAGGTGGCTACACCTTC
CASGPAVGGYTF
>TRBJ1-3|TRBV18|TRBD1|few
TGTGCCAGCTCCCAATCGACAGGGACTGGAAACACCATATATTTT
CASSQSTGTGNTIYF
>TRBJ2-1|TRBV7-6|NA|NA
TGTGCCAGCAGCTTAAGTCAGGCAGGCCATGAGCAGTTCTTC
CASSLSQAGHEQFF
>TRBJ1-2|TRBV28|NA|few
TGTGCCAGTAGGCAAGGGAGTTATGGCTACACCTTC
CASRQGSYGYTF
>TRBJ1-5|TRBV18|TRBD1|many
TGTGCCAGCCAACCGGGACAGGGTGAGCCCCAGCATTTT
CASQPGQGEPQHF
>TRBJ2-7|TRBV29-1|NA|NA
TGCAGCGTTGGGAGTTGGAACGAGCAGTACTTC
CSVGSWNEQYF
>TRBJ2-5|TRBV14|NA|NA
TGTGCCAGCAGCCAAGGATTTTCGGGGGCGCGAAGAGAGACCCAGTACTTC
CASSQGFSGARRETQYF
>TRBJ2-3|TRBV4-3|NA|NA
TGCGCCAGCAGCCAAGCCGGGACAGATACGCAGTATTTT
CASSQAGTDTQYF
>TRBJ2-1|TRBV2|TRBD2|NA
TGTGCCAGCAGTCCCGGGACTAGCCCCTACAATGAGCAGTTCTTC
CASSPGTSPYNEQFF
>TRBJ2-7|TRBV29-1|NA|few
TGCAGCGTTGCCGCTCCCCGAGGGTACGAGCAGTACTTC
CSVAAPRGYEQYF
>TRBJ2-3|TRBV7-2|TRBD2|few
TGTGCCAGCAGCCCTGCGGGGGGGCAGCTCAGGGGTACGCAGTATTTT
CASSPAGGQLRGTQYF
>TRBJ1-3|TRBV7-2|TRBD1|many
TGTGCCAGCAGCCGACAGGGATCGGACACCATATATTTT
CASSRQGSDTIYF
>TRBJ2-2|TRBV28|TRBD1|few
TGTGCCAGCAGTCGGCCGGGGTTGGACAGGGGCACCGGGGAGCTGTTTTTT
CASSRPGLDRGTGELFF